Below are 18 T cell receptor beta chains sequenced from a single sample in a study of T cell responses to AZD1222 COVID-19 vaccine. Sequencing used immunoSEQ multiplex PCR; TCRdb keeps in-frame clones, though not all of them. The sample consists of about 110,000 clones, just under 90% of them appearing once. The sample was peripheral blood, taken on day 0 of AZD1222 vaccination. Source of these receptors: an adult in good health.

This chain connects TRBV7-9 to TRBJ1-2, with 9 nucleotides matching TRBD1. The junction had 7 bases not matched to a gene; V was cut back by 3 bases and J by 2 bases. Germline CDR1 reads SEHNR; CDR2 reads FQNEAQ (reference sequence). There are 16 residues in the CDR3. Here the CDR3 DNA reads TGTGCCAGCAGCTTGACCGGGACAGGGTCGAACTATGGCTACACCTTC. Translated, it gives CASSLTGTGSNYGYTF. The variable domain in full, completed from reference TRBV7-9 and TRBJ1-2, reads DTGVSQNPRHKITKRGQNVTFRCDPISEHNRLYWYRQTLGQGPEFLTYFQNEAQLEKSRLLSDRFSAERPKGSFSTLEIQRTEQGDSAMYLCASSLTGTGSNYGYTFGSGTRLTVV.

This rearrangement joins TRBV27 to TRBJ1-2, with D unresolved. CDR1 is MNHEY, CDR2 SMNVEV, per germline (reference sequence). CDR3 length equals 13 residues. With 8 bases removed from V and 8 bases from J, the gap between germline ends came to 18 bases. Here the CDR3 reads CASAGRSLRGYTF. CDR3 bases: TGTGCCAGCGCTGGACGGTCCCTTAGGGGCTACACCTTC.

The chain combines TRBV5-5 with TRBJ1-1, with D unclear. This CDR3 comprises 13 residues. The V gene lost 1 base and the J gene lost 1 base, with 5 bases spanning the gap. Germline loops: CDR1 SGHKS, CDR2 YYEKEE (reference sequence). The CDR3 DNA follows: TGTGCCAGCAGCTTGTCTGCGAACACTGAAGCTTTCTTT. Its translation: CASSLSANTEAFF.

This clone was found once. The chain combines TRBV19 with TRBJ1-3, with D perhaps TRBD1 (5 bases). V shed 10 bases and J shed 1 base, with 14 bases lying between them. The CDR3 is 14 residues long. Germline V lookup: CDR1 LNHDA, CDR2 SQIVND (reference sequence). Here the CDR3 reads CATQREGSGNTIYF. In nucleotides, the CDR3 is TGTGCCACCCAACGGGAGGGGTCTGGAAACACCATATATTTT. The entire variable domain, with the rest obtained from reference TRBV19 and TRBJ1-3, is as follows: DGGITQSPKYLFRKEGQNVTLSCEQNLNHDAMYWYRQDPGQGLRLIYYSQIVNDFQKGDIAEGYSVSREKKESFPLTVTSAQKNPTAFYLCATQREGSGNTIYFGEGSWLTVV.

The V call is TRBV7-2, the J call TRBJ2-1, with 11 bases matching TRBD2. V lost 6 bases, J lost 8 bases, and 18 bases stayed unmatched. Germline V gene data show CDR1 as SGHTA and CDR2 as FQGNSA. The CDR3 totals 18 residues. CDR3 bases: TGTGCCAGCAGTCATACCCTTCGGACTAGCGGGCTAGTAGATGAGCAGTTCTTC. Protein: CASSHTLRTSGLVDEQFF.

V gene TRBV2 combines with J gene TRBJ2-7; 10 bases are shared with TRBD1. In germline, CDR1 is SNHLY, CDR2 FYNNEI. The CDR3 totals 14 residues. The ends lost 7 bases at V and 2 bases at J; junction bases unmatched: 5. CDR3: CASNPGQGPYEQYF. Here the CDR3 DNA reads TGTGCCAGCAACCCGGGACAGGGGCCCTACGAGCAGTACTTC. The full variable domain, rest sourced from reference TRBV2 and TRBJ2-7, is EPEVTQTPSHQVTQMGQEVILRCVPISNHLYFYWYRQILGQKVEFLVSFYNNEISEKSEIFDDQFSVERPDGSNFTLKIRSTKLEDSAMYFCASNPGQGPYEQYFGPGTRLTVT.

The chain carries TRBV18 and TRBJ1-1; D call uncertain. The CDR3 length is 12 residues. Germline CDR1 is KGHSH and CDR2 is LQKENI. The V end was cut by 4 bases, the J end by 4 bases, with 7 bases between. The CDR3 loop reads CASSHPITEAFF. The DNA of the CDR3 is TGTGCCAGCTCACACCCAATCACTGAAGCTTTCTTT.

The genes are TRBV19 and TRBJ1-4; the match to TRBD1 covers 7 bases. The V and J ends lost 1 base and 3 bases, in that order; junction bases with no gene match: 2. The CDR3 consists of 15 residues. CDR1 and CDR2 from the germline V gene are LNHDA and SQIVND (reference sequence). The CDR3 DNA reads as TGTGCCAGTAGTATAGTTGGGACAGCTAATGAAAAACTGTTTTTT. This codes for CASSIVGTANEKLFF.

This chain connects TRBV28 to TRBJ2-7, with 8 bases fitting TRBD1. The germline CDR1 and CDR2 sequences are MDHEN and SYDVKM. The CDR3 is made up of 13 amino acids. V gave up 7 bases and J gave up 7 bases; unmatched junction bases: 9. This CDR3 reads CASTRTGSREQYF. In nucleotides, the CDR3 is TGTGCCAGCACCAGGACAGGGTCGAGGGAGCAGTACTTC.

The J gene is TRBJ1-2, the V gene TRBV6-1; maybe TRBD1 (5 bases). Germline V lookup: CDR1 MNHNS, CDR2 SASEGT. Trimming stripped 3 bases from V and 4 bases from J, with 18 bases between. The CDR3 spans 16 residues. The DNA of the CDR3 is TGTGCCAGCAGTGACTTGGTCAGGGCGTCGGCCTATGGCTACACCTTC. As protein: CASSDLVRASAYGYTF.

This clone was detected ten times or more. V usage is TRBV3-1 (or the pseudogene TRBV3-2) and J usage is TRBJ1-6, with D possibly being TRBD1 (6 bases). CDR1 and CDR2 (germline): LGHDT, YNNKEL (reference sequence). The V end was cut by 4 bases, the J end by 10 bases, with 14 bases between. The CDR3 has 14 amino acids. CDR3 amino acids: CASSRVSRGSPLHF. In DNA form, the CDR3 reads TGTGCCAGCAGCCGAGTAAGCAGGGGATCACCCCTCCACTTT.

The chain links TRBV11-2 to TRBJ1-1; tentative D call: TRBD1 (5 bases). Germline CDR1 and CDR2: SGHAT and FQNNGV. V was trimmed by 5 bases and J by 4 bases, leaving 11 bases between them. The CDR3 consists of 13 residues. Here the CDR3 reads CASSARGSTEAFF. In DNA, the CDR3 is TGTGCCAGCAGCGCTCGGGGGAGCACTGAAGCTTTCTTT.

The V and J genes are TRBV6-6 and TRBJ2-7, with D hard to call. Trimming shortened V by 10 bases and J by 0 bases, and 19 bases separated the two germline ends. This CDR3 is 15 amino acids long. CDR1 and CDR2 (germline): MNHNY, SVGAGI (reference sequence). The CDR3 reads CANSPLGQNSYEQYF. DNA for the CDR3: TGTGCCAACAGCCCCCTAGGGCAGAACTCCTACGAGCAGTACTTC.

The chain joins TRBV2 to TRBJ2-3; the match to TRBD1 covers 7 bases. Germline assignment: CDR1 SNHLY and CDR2 FYNNEI. The CDR3 has 16 amino acids. The junction had 15 bases not matched to a gene; V was cut back by 6 bases and J by 6 bases. CDR3 sequence (DNA): TGTGCCAGCAGCCCCCCGGGACAGTTGACCAGGGATACGCAGTATTTT. Its protein is CASSPPGQLTRDTQYF.

The V call is TRBV5-1, the J call TRBJ2-2; D may be TRBD1 (6 bases). Trimming shortened V by 0 bases and J by 4 bases, and 13 bases separated the two germline ends. The CDR3 is 16 residues long. Germline CDR1 reads SGHRS; CDR2 reads YFSETQ. The CDR3 protein is CASSLEAGVFTGELFF. In DNA, the CDR3 is TGCGCCAGCAGCTTGGAGGCAGGGGTCTTCACCGGGGAGCTGTTTTTT.

The chain recombines TRBV15 with TRBJ2-1, with 8 bases lining up with TRBD1. CDR1 and CDR2 (germline): LNHNV, YYDKDF (reference sequence). With V trimmed by 1 base and J by 9 bases, 8 bases remained unmatched. The CDR3 contains 15 residues. CDR3 sequence reads: CATSRVDITGGEQFF. The CDR3 DNA is TGTGCCACCAGCAGAGTGGACATAACAGGGGGTGAGCAGTTCTTC.

The gene calls are TRBV18 and TRBJ1-4; D is unresolved. The V end lost 2 bases, the J end lost 1 base, and 2 bases lay between the germline ends. Germline CDR1 is KGHSH and CDR2 is LQKENI. CDR3 length: 13 amino acids. The DNA for the CDR3 is TGTGCCAGCTCACCAGGAACTAATGAAAAACTGTTTTTT. Translating it yields CASSPGTNEKLFF.

J is TRBJ1-5 and V is TRBV19, with D perhaps TRBD1 (5 bases). This CDR3 spans 13 amino acids. From germline, CDR1 is LNHDA and CDR2 SQIVND (reference sequence). V was trimmed by 4 bases and J by 4 bases, leaving 8 bases between them. CDR3 sequence: CASSTRENQPQHF. The DNA for the CDR3 is TGTGCCAGTAGTACCAGGGAGAATCAGCCCCAGCATTTT.